The next 7 T cell receptor beta chains were all read from a single sample in a study of beta chain features in type 1 diabetes. Investigators reverse transcribed all isolated RNA, so they sequenced expressed TCRB transcripts. The repertoire was sequenced with immunoSEQ multiplex PCR; TCRdb's copy has only in-frame clones and lacks some. Of about 320,000 clones in the sample, approximately 15% were seen once. The specimen was central memory CD4+ T cells from blood. Source of these receptors: a young man in good health.

This clone appeared once. V and J are TRBV28 and TRBJ2-7; D gene ambiguous. From germline, CDR1 is MDHEN and CDR2 SYDVKM. With 2 bases removed from V and 4 bases from J, the gap between germline ends came to 9 bases. CDR3 length equals 13 residues. The CDR3 loop reads CASSLTGQYEQYV. As DNA, the CDR3 is TGTGCCAGCAGTTTAACTGGGCAGTACGAGCAGTACGTC.

The J gene is TRBJ2-3, the V gene TRBV7-2, with TRBD1 matching over 11 bases. V lost 5 bases, J lost 5 bases, and 9 bases stayed unmatched. The CDR3 contains 16 residues. CDR1 is SGHTA, CDR2 FQGNSA, per germline. Written as DNA, the CDR3 is TGTGCCAGCAGCAGTCGCGGGACAGGGGGAAGAGATACGCAGTATTTT. Residues: CASSSRGTGGRDTQYF.

The table lists this clone with a few counts. V gene TRBV5-6 combines with J gene TRBJ2-7, with unresolved D. The V gene's germline CDR1 is SGHDT and CDR2 YYEEEE. This CDR3 region has 14 residues. V lost 5 bases and J 5 bases, leaving 17 bases between the germline ends. This CDR3 is CASRGPYRSNEQYV. CDR3 nucleotides: TGTGCCAGCAGAGGCCCGTATCGAAGTAACGAGCAGTACGTC.

This chain connects TRBV29-1 to TRBJ1-1; 7 bases fit TRBD1. This CDR3 region has 14 residues. Germline CDR1 reads SQVTM; CDR2 reads ANQGSEA. V lost 6 bases and J lost 4; bases outside the gene matches: 11. This chain's CDR3 is CSVVNQGGPTEAFF. The CDR3 nucleotides read TGCAGCGTGGTTAATCAGGGGGGTCCCACTGAAGCTTTCTTT.

This clone was detected many times. The chain links TRBV7-2 to TRBJ2-1, with TRBD2 identical over 10 bases. CDR3 length: 12 amino acids. Germline values: CDR1 SGHTA, CDR2 FQGNSA. V shed 5 bases, J shed 13 bases, and the junction held 5 bases outside the gene matches. The CDR3 bases are TGTGCCAGCAGCCATACTAGCGGGGAACAGTTCTTC. Protein: CASSHTSGEQFF.

The chain has TRBV21-1 and TRBJ2-1; the table names TRBD2, a call not compared with the DNA. TRBV21-1 is flagged as a pseudogene. The CDR3 has 15 residues. In nucleotides, the CDR3 is TGTGCCAGCAGCTCCGGACTCCTCTCCTACAATGAGCAGTTCTTC. This gives the protein CASSSGLLSYNEQFF.

This clone was counted ten times or more. The chain recombines TRBV5-4 with TRBJ2-7, with D perhaps matching TRBD1 or TRBD2 (5 bases each). Germline CDR1 reads SGHNT; CDR2 reads YYREEE (reference sequence). The CDR3 is made up of 14 amino acids. V lost 5 bases and J 2 bases, leaving 14 bases between the germline ends. CDR3 sequence: CASRSGTEAYEQYF. As DNA, the CDR3 is TGTGCCAGCAGGTCCGGGACGGAAGCCTACGAGCAGTACTTC.